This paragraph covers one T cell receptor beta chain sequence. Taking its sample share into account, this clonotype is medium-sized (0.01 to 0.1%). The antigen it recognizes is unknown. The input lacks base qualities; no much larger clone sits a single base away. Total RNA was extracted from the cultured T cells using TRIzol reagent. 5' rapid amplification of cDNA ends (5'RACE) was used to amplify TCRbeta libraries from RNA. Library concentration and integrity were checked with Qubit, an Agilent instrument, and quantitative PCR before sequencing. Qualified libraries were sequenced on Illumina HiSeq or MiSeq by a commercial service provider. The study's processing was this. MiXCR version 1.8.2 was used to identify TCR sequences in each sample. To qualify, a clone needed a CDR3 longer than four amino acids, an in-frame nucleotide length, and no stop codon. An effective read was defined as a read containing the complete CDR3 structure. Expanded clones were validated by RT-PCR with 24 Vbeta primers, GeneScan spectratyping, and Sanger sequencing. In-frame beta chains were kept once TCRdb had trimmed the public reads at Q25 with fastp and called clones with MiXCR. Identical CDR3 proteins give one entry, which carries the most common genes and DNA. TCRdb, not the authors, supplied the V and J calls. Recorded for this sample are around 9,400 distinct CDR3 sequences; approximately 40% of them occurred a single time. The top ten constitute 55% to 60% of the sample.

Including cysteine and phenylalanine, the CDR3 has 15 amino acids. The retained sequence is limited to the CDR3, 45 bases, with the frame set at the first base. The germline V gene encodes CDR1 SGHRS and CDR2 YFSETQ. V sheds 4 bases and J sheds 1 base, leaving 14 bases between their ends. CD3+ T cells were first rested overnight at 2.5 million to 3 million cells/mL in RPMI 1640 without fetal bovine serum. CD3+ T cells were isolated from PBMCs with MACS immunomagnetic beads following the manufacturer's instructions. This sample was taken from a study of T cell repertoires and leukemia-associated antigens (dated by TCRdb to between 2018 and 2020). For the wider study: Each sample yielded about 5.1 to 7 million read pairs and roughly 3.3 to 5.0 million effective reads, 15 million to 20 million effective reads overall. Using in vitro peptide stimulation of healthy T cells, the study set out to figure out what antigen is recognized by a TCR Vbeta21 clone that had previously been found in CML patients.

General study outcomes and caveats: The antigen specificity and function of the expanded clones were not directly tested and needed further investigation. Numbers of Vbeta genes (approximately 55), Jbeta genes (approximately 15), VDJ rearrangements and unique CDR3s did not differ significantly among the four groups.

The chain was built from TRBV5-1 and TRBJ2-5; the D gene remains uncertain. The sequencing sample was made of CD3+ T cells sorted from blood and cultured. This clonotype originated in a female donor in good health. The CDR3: CASSGIEDGQETQYF. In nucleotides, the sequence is TGCGCCAGCAGCGGCATCGAGGACGGCCAAGAGACCCAGTACTTC.